This T cell receptor (beta chain) was recovered during a study of T cell responses to AZD1222 COVID-19 vaccine. Study-level points and caveats: Seropositive AZD1222 recipients at baseline numbered only six or seven. It was only after the peak T cell response that any repertoires were sampled.

This clone came up once. The antigen remains unidentified. TCRdb's copy holds only in-frame clones and misses some; the assay was immunoSEQ multiplex PCR. The sample lists some 150,000 clones; 88% were seen once. CDR1 is SGHRS, CDR2 YFSETQ, per germline. CDR3 length: 17 amino acids. J lost 3 bases, V lost 1 base, and 10 bases had no gene match. The source of this sequence is an adult in good health. The sequencing here drew on peripheral blood, taken on day 0 of AZD1222 vaccination. The chain joins TRBV5-1 to TRBJ2-3; TRBD2 agrees at 8 bases. The CDR3 DNA sequence: TGCGCCAGCAGCTTGAGCCCGGCGGGAGGTTCGACAGATACGCAGTATTTT. Its translation: CASSLSPAGGSTDTQYF.